Below are 23 T cell receptor beta chains sequenced from a single sample in a study of blood T cell repertoires in COVID-19 (dated by TCRdb to the early 2020s). Library preparation was by the immunoSEQ multiplex PCR assay. TCRdb re-hosts the immuneACCESS table, in-frame sequences only. Its copies lack some clones; in the studies checked, an unresolved V gene accounts for under half of them, and the cause for the rest is not known. This sample has approximately 170,000 clones in its table, and about 80% of those were observed once. Roughly 1.9% of the sample is taken by the ten largest. Sequencing was done on a sample of peripheral blood. The receptors derive from an elderly woman with acute or convalescent COVID-19.

The V call is TRBV19, the J call TRBJ1-5, with TRBD1 identical over 9 bases. V dropped 7 bases and J dropped 2; count of bases not matched to a gene: 12. Germline V gives CDR1 LNHDA, CDR2 SQIVND (reference sequence). This CDR3 region has 17 residues. The DNA for the CDR3 is TGTGCCAGTACCCGTACTACAGGGGGCAGGGGCAATCAGCCCCAGCATTTT. This codes for CASTRTTGGRGNQPQHF.

This chain joins TRBV5-6 and TRBJ2-3; the D gene is possibly TRBD2 (5 bases). From germline, CDR1 is SGHDT and CDR2 YYEEEE. CDR3 length: 12 residues. V was trimmed by 0 bases and J by 7 bases, leaving 6 bases between them. CDR3 loop: CASSLAGNTQYF. The CDR3 DNA follows: TGTGCCAGCAGCTTGGCCGGGAATACGCAGTATTTT.

V gene TRBV5-6 combines with J gene TRBJ1-3; 11 bases are shared with TRBD1. Germline V gene lookup returns CDR1 SGHDT and CDR2 YYEEEE. The CDR3 length is 16 residues. V lost 4 bases and J lost 7; bases outside the gene matches: 10. DNA for the CDR3: TGTGCCAGCAGCGCAGAGCTTGGACAGGGGGCCAACACCATATATTTT. As protein: CASSAELGQGANTIYF. The complete variable domain, with remaining parts taken from reference TRBV5-6 and TRBJ1-3, reads DAGVTQSPTHLIKTRGQQVTLRCSPKSGHDTVSWYQQALGQGPQFIFQYYEEEERQRGNFPDRFSGHQFPNYSSELNVNALLLGDSALYLCASSAELGQGANTIYFGEGSWLTVV.

The chain carries TRBV27 and TRBJ1-1, with TRBD1 matching 8 bases. V was pared by 6 bases and J by 4 bases, with 7 bases of the junction left unmatched. This CDR3 contains 14 residues. Germline assignment: CDR1 MNHEY and CDR2 SMNVEV (reference sequence). DNA of the CDR3: TGTGCCAGCAGGGTCCAGGGGGCGCGCACTGAAGCTTTCTTT. Translation gives CASRVQGARTEAFF.

The V gene is TRBV10-3, the J gene TRBJ1-1; weak D call: TRBD1 (6 bases). Germline V gene data show CDR1 as ENHRY and CDR2 as SYGVKD. The CDR3 contains 13 residues. Deletions cut 3 bases from V and 4 bases from J, with 9 bases between. CDR3 in amino acids: CAISDRGATEAFF. The CDR3 DNA follows: TGTGCCATCAGTGATCGGGGGGCCACTGAAGCTTTCTTT.

This sequence joins TRBV9 and TRBJ2-1, with TRBD2 matching 9 bases. In germline, CDR1 is SGDLS, CDR2 YYNGEE. The CDR3 runs to 15 residues. V trimming: 4 bases; J trimming: 9 bases; junction bases outside the gene matches: 11. CDR3 sequence (DNA): TGTGCCAGCAGCCCGGGACTAGCAAAACGTGGTGAGCAGTTCTTC. Protein product: CASSPGLAKRGEQFF.

V and J are TRBV5-1 and TRBJ2-1, with D tentatively TRBD2 (6 bases). The CDR3 has 14 residues. V was cut by 6 bases and J by 1 base, with 11 bases left in between. Germline CDR1 is SGHRS and CDR2 is YFSETQ. The CDR3 DNA reads TGCGCCAGCACCCCTCGGGAGTCCTACAATGAGCAGTTCTTC. Residues: CASTPRESYNEQFF.

The CDR3 nucleotides are TGTGCCAGCACCCCGAACAGGGCTAATGAAAAACTGTTTTTT. Its translation: CASTPNRANEKLFF. The V gene is TRBV28, the J gene TRBJ1-4; D is possibly TRBD1 (6 bases). Trimming took 7 bases from V and 3 from J, leaving 12 bases between them. Germline V gives CDR1 MDHEN, CDR2 SYDVKM. The CDR3 sequence is 14 residues long.

The V call is TRBV5-5, the J call TRBJ2-7, with 7 positions matching TRBD1. Germline-derived CDR1 and CDR2 are SGHKS and YYEKEE (reference sequence). The ends lost 3 bases at V and 3 bases at J; junction bases unmatched: 3. This CDR3 spans 13 amino acids. CDR3 in amino acids: CASSWDSGYEQYF. CDR3 sequence (DNA): TGTGCCAGCAGCTGGGACAGTGGCTACGAGCAGTACTTC.

This chain joins TRBV5-6 and TRBJ2-1; 9 nucleotides match TRBD1. This CDR3 spans 18 amino acids. With V trimmed by 1 base and J by 3 bases, 11 bases remained unmatched. Germline CDR1 SGHDT, CDR2 YYEEEE. In DNA, the CDR3 is TGTGCCAGCAGCTTGAACCCGTTGGACAGGGGACTCTACAATGAGCAGTTCTTC. Encoded protein: CASSLNPLDRGLYNEQFF.

CDR3 in DNA: TGTGCCATCAAGGGCGGGTCTGGGGACACCGGGGAGCTGTTTTTT. Translating gives CAIKGGSGDTGELFF. The J gene is TRBJ2-2, the V gene TRBV10-3; the D gene is possibly TRBD2 (5 bases). CDR3 length: 15 residues. From germline, CDR1 is ENHRY and CDR2 SYGVKD. The V gene lost 7 bases and the J gene lost 3 bases, with 15 bases spanning the gap.

The chain links TRBV7-2 to TRBJ1-1; a possible D gene is TRBD1 (5 bases). This CDR3 has 14 amino acids. Between the trimmed V and J ends, which lost 2 bases and 5 bases, there was a span of 12 bases. Germline V lookup: CDR1 SGHTA, CDR2 FQGNSA. The CDR3 sequence: CASSLSGTLTEAFF. The CDR3 DNA follows: TGTGCCAGCAGCTTAAGCGGGACTCTAACTGAAGCTTTCTTT.

This clone was detected only once. The V call is TRBV6-5, the J call TRBJ1-3; weak D call: TRBD1 (5 bases). Per the germline V gene, CDR1 is MNHEY and CDR2 is SVGAGI. Trimming took 6 bases from V and 0 from J, leaving 12 bases between them. The CDR3 runs to 15 residues. CDR3 coding DNA: TGTGCCAGCAGGCTCGACAGAGACTCTGGAAACACCATATATTTT. Translating gives CASRLDRDSGNTIYF.

The V call is TRBV5-1, the J call TRBJ2-7; TRBD2 matches at 7 bases. CDR3 length: 17 residues. J was trimmed by 0 bases and V by 0 bases; bases with no gene match: 9. The germline V gene encodes CDR1 SGHRS and CDR2 YFSETQ. The CDR3 sequence is CASSLAVGLDVSYEQYF. The DNA for the CDR3 is TGCGCCAGCAGCTTGGCCGTAGGACTAGACGTCTCCTACGAGCAGTACTTC.

This rearrangement joins TRBV29-1 to TRBJ1-6; weak D call: TRBD1 (6 bases). CDR1 and CDR2 (germline): SQVTM, ANQGSEA. V lost 6 bases to trimming and J lost 0 bases, with 12 bases between them. The CDR3 is 15 residues long. The CDR3 sequence: CSVRDTSSYNSPLHF. The CDR3 region has the DNA TGCAGCGTCCGGGACACGAGCTCCTATAATTCACCCCTCCACTTT. The full variable domain, with the rest looked up from reference TRBV29-1 and TRBJ1-6, is SAVISQKPSRDICQRGTSLTIQCQVDSQVTMMFWYRQQPGQSLTLIATANQGSEATYESGFVIDKFPISRPNLTFSTLTVSNMSPEDSSIYLCSVRDTSSYNSPLHFGNGTRLTVT.

The chain has TRBV10-3 and TRBJ1-6; 7 bases match TRBD1. This CDR3 spans 13 amino acids. Losses at the gene ends were 2 bases for V and 10 bases for J; bases not matched to a gene: 2. The germline CDR1 and CDR2 sequences are ENHRY and SYGVKD. The DNA of the CDR3 is TGTGCCATCAGTGAGGACAGGGACTCACCCCTCCACTTT. Encoded protein: CAISEDRDSPLHF.

The chain recombines TRBV19 with TRBJ2-7; 7 nucleotides align to TRBD1. CDR1 and CDR2 (germline): LNHDA, SQIVND (reference sequence). The CDR3 length is 14 residues. J was trimmed by 4 bases and V by 7 bases; bases with no gene match: 10. The CDR3 protein is CASTQPGQDYEQYF. The CDR3 DNA reads as TGTGCCAGTACCCAGCCCGGACAGGATTACGAGCAGTACTTC. Supplemented by reference TRBV19 and TRBJ2-7, the full variable domain reads DGGITQSPKYLFRKEGQNVTLSCEQNLNHDAMYWYRQDPGQGLRLIYYSQIVNDFQKGDIAEGYSVSREKKESFPLTVTSAQKNPTAFYLCASTQPGQDYEQYFGPGTRLTVT.

The V gene is TRBV5-1, the J gene TRBJ1-2; D possibly corresponds to TRBD1 (5 bases). Trimming left V 4 bases short and J 6 bases short, with 10 bases between. The CDR3 has 12 residues. The germline gives CDR1 SGHRS, CDR2 YFSETQ. In DNA form, the CDR3 reads TGCGCCAGCAGCACTGACAGACATGGCTACACCTTC. It translates to CASSTDRHGYTF.

The rearrangement links TRBV6-5 to TRBJ1-1; weak D call: TRBD1 (6 bases). V lost 2 bases and J 3 bases, leaving 10 bases between the germline ends. Germline CDR1 is MNHEY and CDR2 is SVGAGI. The CDR3 consists of 14 residues. The CDR3 DNA is TGTGCCAGCAGTTACGGGGGCTTGGACACTGAAGCTTTCTTT. This gives the protein CASSYGGLDTEAFF.

This chain uses TRBV6-5 with TRBJ2-7; perhaps TRBD1 as D (6 bases). The length of the CDR3 is 13 residues. Germline loops: CDR1 MNHEY, CDR2 SVGAGI. The V end was cut by 8 bases, the J end by 1 base, with 12 bases between. CDR3 region: CASGAGTSYEQYF. CDR3 nucleotides: TGTGCCAGCGGGGCCGGGACATCCTACGAGCAGTACTTC.

The chain carries TRBV24-1 and TRBJ1-2; TRBD1 matches at 7 bases. The CDR3 spans 13 residues. Germline trimming cut 10 bases from V and 6 bases from J; bases unmatched to any gene: 10. The V gene's germline CDR1 is KGHDR and CDR2 SFDVKD. CDR3 residues: CATEGRGTDGYTF. In DNA form, the CDR3 reads TGTGCCACGGAAGGACGGGGGACAGATGGCTACACCTTC.

This clone occurred a few times. This rearrangement joins TRBV3-1 (or the pseudogene TRBV3-2) to TRBJ2-7; a weak D match, TRBD1 (5 bases). The CDR3 has 12 residues. Looked up from germline, CDR1 is LGHDT and CDR2 is YNNKEL (reference sequence). Deletions cut 6 bases from V and 3 bases from J, with 9 bases between. DNA for the CDR3: TGTGCCAGCAGTAGAGACAGCTACGAGCAGTACTTC. Protein product: CASSRDSYEQYF.

The chain employs TRBV19 and TRBJ2-1; D is possibly TRBD2 (5 bases). From germline, CDR1 is LNHDA and CDR2 SQIVND (reference sequence). V was shortened by 2 bases and J by 5 bases, with 16 bases between the two germline ends. CDR3 length: 16 amino acids. CDR3: CASSIPRGLDNNEQFF. In nucleotides, the CDR3 is TGTGCCAGTAGTATACCTAGAGGGCTAGACAACAATGAGCAGTTCTTC.